This T cell receptor beta chain comes out of a study of OX40 agonist ivuxolimab in advanced cancers. About the full investigation: Ivuxolimab was a fully human IgG2 agonistic monoclonal antibody targeting the costimulatory receptor OX40 (CD134). Intravenous ivuxolimab was administered to patients every 2 weeks at six dose levels: 0.01, 0.1, 0.3, 1.5, 3 and 10 mg/kg. Of the 50 to 55 dose-escalation patients, hepatocellular carcinoma was present in 19, melanoma in roughly 15, renal cell carcinoma in 9 and head and neck cancer in 9. In the dose-escalation cohort, around 80% of patients were male, and the mean age was around 65 years with a range of roughly 20 to 85. Prior anti-PD-1, anti-PD-L1 or anti-CTLA-4 therapy was permitted, and checkpoint inhibitors had been received by less than 45% of dose-escalation patients. Partial responses were achieved by three dose-escalation patients, of whom one had hepatocellular carcinoma and two had cutaneous melanoma. Peripheral TCRbeta sequencing was intended to test whether TCR sequence diversity was altered and clonal T-cell expansion was caused by ivuxolimab. The monotherapy dose-escalation portion (N ≈ 55 patients) of the phase I ivuxolimab trial is reported in the paper. Broader findings and caveats from the paper: After ivuxolimab, more expanded clones were found on average in CD8+ T cells than in CD4+ T cells. At doses of 0.1 to 3.0 mg/kg, clonal expansion of both CD4+ and CD8+ T cells in blood was seen between baseline and week 6. In the 0.1-3.0 mg/kg groups, partial responders had among the lowest normalized peripheral clonal expansion, particularly in CD8+ T cells. Low levels of normalized T-cell clonal expansion were also seen in some nonresponding patients. Antigen specificity was not determined for the clonally expanded peripheral T cells.

V and J lose 7 bases and 2 bases, and a span of 5 bases separates them. The CDR3, cysteine through phenylalanine, is 11 amino acids long. The entry retains the CDR3 DNA only, 33 bases that are in frame from base 1. From the germline V gene, CDR1 is SNHLY and CDR2 is FYNNEI. For sequencing of the TCRbeta CDR3 region, genomic DNA was extracted from the sorted cells. The immunoSEQ Assay was used to sequence the TCRbeta CDR3 regions. TCRdb mirrors the immuneACCESS table, restricted to in-frame sequences. Some clones are absent from its copies; in checked studies, under half trace to an unresolved V gene, and the reason for the others is unknown. Counted in this sample were approximately 6,000 clones; around 77% of them appeared once. The top ten constitute around 25% of the sample. The trial excluded patients who had a history of autoimmune disease or were on systemic immunosuppression. In every dose cohort, peripheral blood was drawn for TCR sequencing at baseline, cycle 4 day 1, and cycle 7 day 1. Samples came from an open-label, multicenter, first-in-human phase I dose-escalation trial of ivuxolimab. The trial enrolled adults with locally advanced or metastatic head and neck squamous cell, hepatocellular, melanoma or renal cell carcinoma. Before TCR sequencing, CD4+ T cells and CD8+ T cells from peripheral blood were sorted into separate populations.

In regard to this clone: Its antigen remains unidentified. Base quality data are lacking; no much larger clone is found one base away.

The sequence derives from an adult with an advanced solid tumor such as melanoma, head and neck, liver or kidney cancer. The specimen comprised CD4+ or CD8+ T cells sorted from blood, sampled in a trial of the OX40 agonist ivuxolimab. The receptor chain draws on TRBV2 and TRBJ1-1, with the D gene not clear enough to name. The CDR3 sequence is CASTLNTEAFF. The base sequence is TGTGCCAGCACTCTCAACACTGAAGCTTTCTTT.